This T cell receptor (beta chain) was obtained from a study of T cells in Graves' hyperthyroidism and ophthalmopathy. Study-wide context: Specimen type is peripheral blood, collected at initial diagnosis prior to any treatment. Findings and limits, study-wide: Onset of ophthalmopathy came a median approximately 6.5 months after the model predicted it. Clonotypes that were expanded in thyroid above 0.001 mostly appeared in blood too.

This clonotype was found a few times. Its antigen is unknown. Germline CDR1 SEHNR, CDR2 FQNEAQ (reference sequence). V lost 1 base, J lost 4 bases, and 13 bases lay in between. CDR3 length equals 16 residues. Any patient presenting with uncontrolled infection, other autoimmune disease, pregnancy or lactation was left out. Amplification of TCR beta CDR3 regions was performed using RNA transcripts as template. First-round RT-PCR of the TCR CDR3 relied on the HTBI primer set. Each CDR3 protein gets one entry after TCRdb re-called the multiplex PCR reads with MiXCR. Here the sample spans more than 450,000 distinct CDR3 sequences, around 20% being singletons.

V is TRBV7-9 and J is TRBJ2-2; D remains ambiguous. The source is a man aged 35-49 years with Graves' ophthalmopathy. What was sequenced was blood. This chain's CDR3 is CASSLGGRSITGELFF. The CDR3, as DNA: TGTGCCAGCAGCTTAGGCGGCAGAAGCATCACCGGGGAGCTGTTTTTT.